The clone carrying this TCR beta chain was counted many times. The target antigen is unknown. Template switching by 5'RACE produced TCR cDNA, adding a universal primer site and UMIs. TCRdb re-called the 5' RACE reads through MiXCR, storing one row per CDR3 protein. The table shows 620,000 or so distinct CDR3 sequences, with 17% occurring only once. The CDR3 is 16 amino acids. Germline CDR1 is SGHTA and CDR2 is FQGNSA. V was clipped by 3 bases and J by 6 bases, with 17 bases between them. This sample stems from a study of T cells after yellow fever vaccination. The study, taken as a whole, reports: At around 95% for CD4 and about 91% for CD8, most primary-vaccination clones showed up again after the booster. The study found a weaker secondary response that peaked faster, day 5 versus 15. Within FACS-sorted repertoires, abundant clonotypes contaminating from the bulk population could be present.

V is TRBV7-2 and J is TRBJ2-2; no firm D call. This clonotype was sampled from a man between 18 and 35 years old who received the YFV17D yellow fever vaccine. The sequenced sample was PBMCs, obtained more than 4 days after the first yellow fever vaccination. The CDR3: CASSFLFPGSAGELFF. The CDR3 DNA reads TGTGCCAGCAGCTTTTTGTTCCCAGGTTCGGCCGGGGAGCTGTTTTTT.